Below, 32 T cell receptor beta chains from the same sample are listed, as sequenced in a study of cytomegalovirus exposure and HLA in healthy donors. Primers: 60 Vbeta forward and 13 Jbeta reverse. Measured with immunoSEQ multiplex PCR; TCRdb has only the in-frame clones, and not every one. The sample yields about 110,000 clones, less than 70% seen once. Material for sequencing was PBMCs. The receptors were gathered from a woman between 25 and 40 years old in good health and CMV-seronegative.

The chain joins TRBV7-2 to TRBJ1-2; 10 positions match TRBD1. The V and J ends lost 4 bases and 5 bases, in that order; junction bases with no gene match: 10. The V gene's germline CDR1 is SGHTA and CDR2 FQGNSA. This CDR3 is built from 16 residues. Here the CDR3 DNA reads TGTGCCAGCAGCTCTACGCCGGGACAGGGGATTTATGGCTACACCTTC. Its protein is CASSSTPGQGIYGYTF.

The V gene is TRBV5-1, the J gene TRBJ1-3; 10 bases are a match to TRBD1. The germline V gene has CDR1 SGHRS and CDR2 YFSETQ. After removal of 3 bases from V and 4 bases from J, the junction contained 7 bases not matched to a gene. The CDR3 extends over 16 amino acids. The CDR3 bases are TGCGCCAGCAGCTGGACCGGGACAGGGGTCGGAAACACCATATATTTT. Residues: CASSWTGTGVGNTIYF.

This chain uses TRBV7-9 with TRBJ1-3; no reliable D call. The V end was cut by 2 bases, the J end by 0 bases, with 11 bases between. The CDR3 totals 16 residues. Germline V gene sequence: CDR1 SEHNR, CDR2 FQNEAQ (reference sequence). The CDR3 reads CASSLPGMSSGNTIYF. DNA for the CDR3: TGTGCCAGCAGCTTACCGGGGATGAGCTCTGGAAACACCATATATTTT.

The J gene is TRBJ2-5, the V gene TRBV4-1; TRBD2 matches 9 bases. Trimming at V came to 1 base and at J to 3 bases, leaving 0 bases not matched to a gene. The CDR3 totals 14 residues. Germline loops: CDR1 MGHRA, CDR2 YSYEKL. The CDR3 nucleotides are TGCGCCAGCAGCCAAGCTAGCGGGAAAGAGACCCAGTACTTC. As protein: CASSQASGKETQYF.

Worth noting for this clone: One junction end does not reproduce the germline sequence, and a read error may be involved. Other DNA sequences from this sample encode an identical CDR3 as well. This chain uses TRBV30 with TRBJ1-1; TRBD1 matches 9 bases. The CDR3 totals 13 residues. Germline V CDR1 and CDR2: GTSNPN, SVGIG (reference sequence). The CDR3 reads CAWRYRGHTEAFF. The CDR3 nucleotides are TGTGCCTGGAGGTACAGGGGGCACACTGAGGCTTTCTTT.

The gene calls are TRBV7-8 and TRBJ2-2, with D tentatively TRBD1 (7 bases). V lost 3 bases to trimming and J lost 4 bases, with 12 bases between them. Germline V gene data show CDR1 as SGHVS and CDR2 as FQNEAQ. There are 15 residues in the CDR3. The CDR3 nucleotides are TGTGCCAGCAGCTTCCGACAGGGACTCACCGGGGAGCTGTTTTTT. Translating it yields CASSFRQGLTGELFF.

The genes are TRBV11-2 and TRBJ1-2; weak D call: TRBD1 (6 bases). Per the germline V gene, CDR1 is SGHAT and CDR2 is FQNNGV. Trimming removed 2 bases from V and 6 bases from J, with 10 bases in between. The CDR3 extends over 13 amino acids. CDR3 protein: CASSLTGRDGYTF. CDR3 DNA: TGTGCCAGCAGCTTAACAGGGCGCGATGGCTACACCTTC.

Points on this clone: The same CDR3 can be traced to other DNA sequences in this sample. The chain uses TRBV5-1 and TRBJ2-7; 8 bases line up with TRBD1. Germline CDR1 reads SGHRS; CDR2 reads YFSETQ. This CDR3 region has 14 residues. After removal of 4 bases from V and 0 bases from J, the junction contained 3 bases not matched to a gene. The CDR3 DNA reads as TGCGCCAGCAGCACTACAGGGGGCTCCTACGAGCAGTACTTC. Its translation: CASSTTGGSYEQYF. The full variable domain, its missing parts supplied by reference TRBV5-1 and TRBJ2-7, is KAGVTQTPRYLIKTRGQQVTLSCSPISGHRSVSWYQQTPGQGLQFLFEYFSETQRNKGNFPGRFSGRQFSNSRSEMNVSTLELGDSALYLCASSTTGGSYEQYFGPGTRLTVT.

V usage is TRBV4-2 and J usage is TRBJ1-5; D call uncertain. Germline-derived CDR1 and CDR2 are LGHNA and YNFKEQ. This CDR3 is 16 amino acids long. The V gene lost 2 bases and the J gene lost 3 bases, with 14 bases spanning the gap. The CDR3 reads CASSQTSGRNNQPQHF. The CDR3, as DNA: TGTGCCAGCAGCCAAACTAGCGGGCGCAACAATCAGCCCCAGCATTTT.

This clone showed up just a few times. The chain links TRBV10-2 to TRBJ2-2; D unclear. In germline, CDR1 is WSHSY, CDR2 SAAADI. CDR3 size: 15 residues. Trimming removed 2 bases at V and 4 bases at J, with 11 bases between. The CDR3 DNA is TGCGCCAGCAGTGAGCTCATGTTCGGCACCGGGGAGCTGTTTTTT. The encoded protein is CASSELMFGTGELFF.

The chain combines TRBV18 with TRBJ2-1, with D perhaps matching TRBD2 (7 bases). Looked up from germline, CDR1 is KGHSH and CDR2 is LQKENI. The CDR3 spans 16 residues. V lost 0 bases and J lost 6, with 15 bases in between. CDR3 nucleotides: TGTGCCAGCTCACCACCGGAGGGGGGGGCGGTCAATGAGCAGTTCTTC. It codes for CASSPPEGGAVNEQFF.

This clone has a handful of counts. DNA of the CDR3: TGCGCCAGCAGCTTGGCCACTTCAGGGTCTAGCACAGATACGCAGTATTTT. It encodes CASSLATSGSSTDTQYF. The chain couples TRBV5-1 to TRBJ2-3, with D possibly matching TRBD1 (5 bases). Looked up from germline, CDR1 is SGHRS and CDR2 is YFSETQ. CDR3 length: 17 amino acids. V shed 0 bases and J shed 0 bases, with 14 bases lying between them.

The rearrangement links TRBV15 to TRBJ2-1; 8 nucleotides align to TRBD1. Germline CDR1 LNHNV, CDR2 YYDKDF (reference sequence). The CDR3 spans 15 residues. With 0 bases clipped from V and 4 bases from J, the junction kept 2 bases outside the gene matches. The CDR3 region is CATSRDGTGYNEQFF. The CDR3 DNA reads TGTGCCACCAGCAGAGATGGGACAGGATACAATGAGCAGTTCTTC.

The rearrangement links TRBV27 to TRBJ1-3; TRBD1 matches 7 bases. V was pared by 6 bases and J by 4 bases, with 6 bases of the junction left unmatched. This CDR3 spans 14 amino acids. Germline loops: CDR1 MNHEY, CDR2 SMNVEV (reference sequence). The CDR3 DNA reads TGTGCCAGCAGAGGAGGGGGCTACGGAAACACCATATATTTT. Its translation: CASRGGGYGNTIYF.

This clone occurred a few times. The chain combines TRBV7-9 with TRBJ1-2; 7 nucleotides line up with TRBD1. Germline CDR1 is SEHNR and CDR2 is FQNEAQ (reference sequence). V shed 3 bases, J shed 6 bases, and the junction held 7 bases outside the gene matches. This CDR3 contains 14 residues. CDR3 protein: CASSLGQPEDGYTF. As DNA, the CDR3 is TGTGCCAGCAGCTTGGGACAGCCGGAAGATGGCTACACCTTC.

This clone was seen only once. The chain is built from TRBV5-1 and TRBJ2-5, with 7 positions matching TRBD1. CDR3 length: 14 amino acids. Trimming removed 4 bases from V and 5 bases from J; junction bases left unmatched: 8. Germline V gives CDR1 SGHRS, CDR2 YFSETQ. CDR3 bases: TGCGCCAGCAGCCCCGGGACAGCCCAGGAGACCCAGTACTTC. It is translated as CASSPGTAQETQYF.

V is TRBV6-5 and J is TRBJ1-4; D ambiguous. Germline-derived CDR1 and CDR2 are MNHEY and SVGAGI. CDR3 length: 15 amino acids. The germline V and J ends were trimmed by 5 bases and 1 base, with 11 bases remaining between them. The CDR3, as DNA: TGTGCCAGCAGTAGAACTCGGGGAACTAATGAAAAACTGTTTTTT. Residues: CASSRTRGTNEKLFF.

This chain links TRBV5-4 with TRBJ2-5; tentatively, D is TRBD2 (5 bases). The germline V gene encodes CDR1 SGHNT and CDR2 YYREEE (reference sequence). The length of the CDR3 is 13 residues. The V end was cut by 4 bases, the J end by 3 bases, with 10 bases between. The CDR3 sequence: CASSPGMEETQYF. The CDR3 DNA reads as TGTGCCAGCAGCCCCGGGATGGAAGAGACCCAGTACTTC.

The chain employs TRBV6-1 and TRBJ1-4; a possible D gene is TRBD1 (6 bases). CDR3 size: 13 residues. V dropped 7 bases and J dropped 5 bases, with 11 bases sitting between them. CDR1 is MNHNS, CDR2 SASEGT, per germline. The CDR3 loop is CASIRDTNEKLFF. CDR3 coding DNA: TGTGCCAGCATAAGGGACACCAATGAAAAACTGTTTTTT.

This clone was detected a few times. The chain is built from TRBV4-1 and TRBJ2-6; D remains ambiguous. CDR3 size: 14 residues. CDR1 is MGHRA and CDR2 is YSYEKL in the germline V gene. Trimming took 4 bases from V and 4 from J, leaving 8 bases between them. For the CDR3, the DNA is TGCGCCAGCAGCCCCGGTCTGGGGGCCAACGTCCTGACTTTC. It translates to CASSPGLGANVLTF.

The V gene is TRBV6-6, the J gene TRBJ1-1; D might be TRBD1 (5 bases). Looked up from germline, CDR1 is MNHNY and CDR2 is SVGAGI (reference sequence). The CDR3 runs to 16 residues. The V gene lost 6 bases and the J gene lost 0 bases, with 17 bases spanning the gap. The CDR3 spells CASSPGTGVMNTEAFF. The CDR3 DNA reads as TGTGCCAGCAGCCCCGGGACGGGGGTTATGAACACTGAAGCTTTCTTT.

This clone showed up many times. The chain joins TRBV11-2 to TRBJ1-1; D unresolved. CDR1 is SGHAT and CDR2 is FQNNGV in the germline V gene. V was clipped by 1 base and J by 10 bases, with 10 bases between them. The CDR3 sequence is 12 residues long. CDR3 residues: CASSLGPMRAFF. In DNA form, the CDR3 reads TGTGCCAGCAGCTTAGGCCCTATGCGAGCTTTCTTT.

The chain links TRBV28 to TRBJ2-5, with D perhaps matching TRBD2 (6 bases). This CDR3 spans 14 amino acids. V lost 7 bases and J lost 5, with 17 bases in between. The germline V gene has CDR1 MDHEN and CDR2 SYDVKM. For the CDR3, the DNA is TGTGCCAGCACTGAGGAAGTTGCGGGGGAGACCCAGTACTTC. This codes for CASTEEVAGETQYF.

V is TRBV27 and J is TRBJ1-2, with TRBD1 matching over 7 bases. CDR1 and CDR2 (germline): MNHEY, SMNVEV (reference sequence). This CDR3 region has 15 residues. Trimming removed 4 bases from V and 6 bases from J; junction bases left unmatched: 11. The DNA for the CDR3 is TGTGCCAGCAGTTGGGATACAGGGGATATCGATGGCTACACCTTC. It codes for CASSWDTGDIDGYTF.

The chain carries TRBV7-6 and TRBJ2-7, with TRBD1 matching over 10 bases. The CDR3 covers 13 residues. V gave up 11 bases and J gave up 5 bases; unmatched junction bases: 9. Per germline, CDR1 SGHVS and CDR2 FNYEAQ. Here the CDR3 reads CAGTGASFHEQYF. In nucleotides, the CDR3 is TGTGCCGGGACAGGGGCCAGTTTCCACGAGCAGTACTTC.

This chain joins TRBV5-4 and TRBJ2-1, with 14 nucleotides matching TRBD2. From germline, CDR1 is SGHNT and CDR2 YYREEE (reference sequence). V lost 0 bases and J lost 6; bases outside the gene matches: 2. The CDR3 covers 16 residues. The CDR3 coding sequence is TGTGCCAGCAGCTTGGGACTAGCGGGAGGGAGCAATGAGCAGTTCTTC. Translation: CASSLGLAGGSNEQFF.

This clone was recorded only once. The chain joins TRBV27 to TRBJ1-5; no reliable D call. The germline V gene has CDR1 MNHEY and CDR2 SMNVEV (reference sequence). CDR3 size: 15 residues. V dropped 0 bases and J dropped 0 bases, with 6 bases sitting between them. CDR3 protein: CASSLSGSSNQPQHF. The CDR3 DNA reads as TGTGCCAGCAGTTTATCAGGGAGTAGCAATCAGCCCCAGCATTTT.

The chain employs TRBV28 and TRBJ2-3, with 11 bases matching TRBD2. Trimming took 5 bases from V and 10 from J; bases not matched to a gene: 17. This CDR3 contains 17 residues. Germline assignment: CDR1 MDHEN and CDR2 SYDVKM. Here the CDR3 DNA reads TGTGCCAGCAGTCCTCCCCGGGGGATAGCGGGAGGGAGTGCGCAGTATTTT. It encodes CASSPPRGIAGGSAQYF. The full variable domain, with the rest looked up from reference TRBV28 and TRBJ2-3, is DVKVTQSSRYLVKRTGEKVFLECVQDMDHENMFWYRQDPGLGLRLIYFSYDVKMKEKGDIPEGYSVSREKKERFSLILESASTNQTSMYLCASSPPRGIAGGSAQYFGPGTRLTVL.

This rearrangement joins TRBV7-8 to TRBJ2-5; 8 nucleotides line up with TRBD2. Germline V gene lookup returns CDR1 SGHVS and CDR2 FQNEAQ. V lost 2 bases to trimming and J lost 8 bases; unmatched junction nucleotides: 7. The CDR3 spans 14 residues. CDR3 residues: CASSLQPGGPTQYF. The CDR3 nucleotides are TGTGCCAGCAGCTTACAACCGGGAGGGCCAACCCAGTACTTC. Variable domain in full (rest from reference TRBV7-8 and TRBJ2-5): GAGVSQSPRYKVAKRGQDVALRCDPISGHVSLFWYQQALGQGPEFLTYFQNEAQLDKSGLPSDRFFAERPEGSVSTLKIQRTQQEDSAVYLCASSLQPGGPTQYFGPGTRLLVL.

The chain uses TRBV6-5 and TRBJ1-6; 7 bases agree with TRBD1. CDR1 is MNHEY and CDR2 is SVGAGI in the germline V gene. The CDR3 runs to 15 residues. The trim removed 5 bases at V and 3 bases at J, leaving 4 bases unmatched. CDR3 region: CASSPRDSYNSPLHF. The CDR3 DNA sequence: TGTGCCAGCAGTCCTAGGGACAGCTATAATTCACCCCTCCACTTT.

This clone was detected a few times. The chain employs TRBV4-1 and TRBJ1-1; no reliable D call. CDR3 length: 12 residues. The V end lost 1 base, the J end lost 7 bases, and 7 bases lay between the germline ends. CDR1 MGHRA and CDR2 YSYEKL come from the germline V gene. The CDR3, as DNA: TGCGCCAGCAGCCAAGGAGCGGATGAAGCTTTCTTT. Protein: CASSQGADEAFF.

This chain connects TRBV5-1 to TRBJ2-7, with 8 nucleotides matching TRBD2. V shed 3 bases, J shed 4 bases, and the junction held 18 bases outside the gene matches. Germline loops: CDR1 SGHRS, CDR2 YFSETQ. The CDR3 spans 18 residues. The CDR3 loop reads CASSWHGSKLREAYEQYF. CDR3 in DNA: TGCGCCAGCAGCTGGCATGGGTCGAAACTGCGGGAGGCTTACGAGCAGTACTTC.